The next 32 T cell receptor beta chains were all read from a single sample in a study of blood T cell repertoires in COVID-19. The method was immunoSEQ multiplex PCR; TCRdb's version includes in-frame clones alone and lacks a portion of them. The sample includes approximately 77,000 clones, about 90% of them seen just once. Sequenced: peripheral blood. These TCRs come from a man aged 50 to 59 with active COVID-19.

The chain carries TRBV12-5 and TRBJ2-7; possibly TRBD2 for D (6 bases). V was clipped by 3 bases and J by 4 bases, with 22 bases between them. Per the germline V gene, CDR1 is LGHNT and CDR2 is FRNRAP. The CDR3 runs 17 residues. This CDR3 reads CASGLPRGSGVLYEQYF. CDR3 coding DNA: TGTGCTAGTGGTTTACCCCGTGGTAGCGGCGTCCTATACGAGCAGTACTTC.

This chain uses TRBV27 with TRBJ2-2; TRBD1 might be the D (5 bases). Trimming stripped 1 base from V and 0 bases from J, with 12 bases between. Germline CDR1 MNHEY, CDR2 SMNVEV (reference sequence). CDR3 length: 17 residues. For the CDR3, the DNA is TGTGCCAGCAGTTTATTGCAGGGCAAAACGAACACCGGGGAGCTGTTTTTT. Amino acids: CASSLLQGKTNTGELFF.

This clone came up once. The chain joins TRBV7-9 to TRBJ1-5; 10 bases are shared with TRBD1. The junction had 12 bases not matched to a gene; V was cut back by 7 bases and J by 9 bases. Germline V gene data show CDR1 as SEHNR and CDR2 as FQNEAQ (reference sequence). This CDR3 region has 15 residues. The CDR3 coding sequence is TGTGCCAGCACCGAGTCCGGGACAGGGGTCATGCCCCAGCATTTT. This gives the protein CASTESGTGVMPQHF.

The V gene is TRBV6-1, the J gene TRBJ1-2; D not resolved. The length of the CDR3 is 13 residues. CDR1 is MNHNS, CDR2 SASEGT, per germline. The ends were cut back, 0 bases at V and 8 bases at J, with 10 bases in the middle. The CDR3 region is CASSEARDGGYTF. CDR3 nucleotide sequence: TGTGCCAGCAGTGAAGCGCGAGACGGGGGCTACACCTTC.

The chain links TRBV5-6 to TRBJ1-5; tentatively, D is TRBD1 (5 bases). This CDR3 is 15 amino acids long. The V gene lost 0 bases and the J gene lost 2 bases, with 9 bases spanning the gap. In germline, CDR1 is SGHDT, CDR2 YYEEEE. CDR3 sequence (DNA): TGTGCCAGCAGCTTGGTAGGGGAGGGCAATCAGCCCCAGCATTTT. Its translation: CASSLVGEGNQPQHF.

The chain carries TRBV21-1 and TRBJ1-5; TRBD1, the table's D call, lacks a check against the DNA. TRBV21-1 is recorded as a pseudogene. This CDR3 region has 16 residues. The CDR3 is CASSKRDRRPNQPQHF. The CDR3 DNA reads as TGTGCCAGCAGCAAGCGGGACAGGAGGCCAAATCAGCCCCAGCATTTT.

V is TRBV5-4 and J is TRBJ2-3; the match to TRBD2 covers 7 bases. CDR1 is SGHNT, CDR2 YYREEE, per germline (reference sequence). There are 15 residues in the CDR3. With 1 base clipped from V and 3 bases from J, the junction kept 5 bases outside the gene matches. CDR3 loop: CASSLSGAGTDTQYF. CDR3 bases: TGTGCCAGCAGCTTGAGCGGGGCTGGGACAGATACGCAGTATTTT.

The rearrangement links TRBV6-2 or TRBV6-3 to TRBJ1-2; D gene uncertain. The CDR3 runs 14 residues. V dropped 4 bases and J dropped 5 bases, with 14 bases sitting between them. Germline CDR1 and CDR2: MNHEY and SVGEGT. CDR3 protein: CASSSIVGDYGYTF. The CDR3 nucleotides are TGTGCCAGCAGTTCAATCGTCGGGGATTATGGCTACACCTTC.

This chain links TRBV12-3 or TRBV12-4 with TRBJ1-2, with a tentative D call TRBD1 (5 bases). The V end was cut by 3 bases, the J end by 5 bases, with 7 bases between. The CDR3 is 12 amino acids. The CDR3 sequence is CASSFRQYGYTF. For the CDR3, the DNA is TGTGCCAGCAGTTTCAGACAGTATGGCTACACCTTC.

Only one count was recorded for this clone. V and J are TRBV6-5 and TRBJ1-1; D is unclear. The germline gives CDR1 MNHEY, CDR2 SVGAGI. The CDR3 consists of 14 residues. Between the trimmed V and J ends, which lost 6 bases and 3 bases, there was a span of 14 bases. The CDR3 bases are TGTGCCAGCAGACCATACAGATCATACACTGAAGCTTTCTTT. Protein product: CASRPYRSYTEAFF.

This rearrangement joins TRBV5-6 to TRBJ2-1; D perhaps matches TRBD2 (5 bases). The CDR3 spans 13 residues. Germline CDR1 reads SGHDT; CDR2 reads YYEEEE. V was cut by 1 base and J by 10 bases, with 12 bases left in between. CDR3 in DNA: TGTGCCAGCAGCTTGCGGAACGGGGAGGAGCAGTTCTTC. This codes for CASSLRNGEEQFF.

The genes are TRBV3-1 (or the pseudogene TRBV3-2) and TRBJ1-2, with 8 positions matching TRBD1. CDR1 is LGHDT, CDR2 YNNKEL, per germline (reference sequence). This CDR3 region has 16 residues. The V gene end was trimmed by 0 bases and the J gene end by 4 bases; junction bases not matched to a gene: 7. This CDR3 reads CASSQDRQGAIYGYTF. For the CDR3, the DNA is TGTGCCAGCAGCCAAGATCGGCAGGGGGCCATCTATGGCTACACCTTC.

CDR3: CASSPQGASGANVLTF. CDR3 DNA sequence: TGTGCCAGCTCACCCCAGGGGGCCTCTGGGGCCAACGTCCTGACTTTC. J is TRBJ2-6 and V is TRBV18; 8 bases are shared with TRBD1. CDR1 is KGHSH and CDR2 is LQKENI in the germline V gene. V trimming: 3 bases; J trimming: 0 bases; junction bases outside the gene matches: 1. The CDR3 is 16 amino acids.

The gene calls are TRBV7-8 and TRBJ2-7, with D possibly TRBD2 on 5 matching bases. The germline gives CDR1 SGHVS, CDR2 FQNEAQ. The ends were cut back, 1 base at V and 2 bases at J, with 12 bases in the middle. The CDR3 runs 15 residues. DNA for the CDR3: TGTGCCAGCAGCTTAGGCGTGAGAGGGACCTACGAGCAGTACTTC. Its translation: CASSLGVRGTYEQYF.

The rearrangement links TRBV28 to TRBJ2-3, with D possibly being TRBD2 (6 bases). The CDR3 covers 13 residues. V lost 11 bases to trimming and J lost 1 base, with 13 bases between them. Germline V lookup: CDR1 MDHEN, CDR2 SYDVKM. The CDR3 reads CASRWGGTDTQYF. In DNA, the CDR3 is TGTGCCTCCCGGTGGGGGGGCACAGATACGCAGTATTTT.

This clone was detected once. This sequence joins TRBV6-1 and TRBJ1-2, with 9 bases identical to TRBD1. The germline V gene has CDR1 MNHNS and CDR2 SASEGT. The CDR3 length is 16 residues. With 3 bases clipped from V and 2 bases from J, the junction kept 7 bases outside the gene matches. The chain's CDR3 is CASSEGTGGVNYGYTF. In DNA form, the CDR3 reads TGTGCCAGCAGTGAGGGTACAGGGGGCGTAAACTATGGCTACACCTTC.

The rearrangement uses TRBV19 and TRBJ2-3; tentative D call: TRBD2 (5 bases). Germline V CDR1 and CDR2: LNHDA, SQIVND (reference sequence). The CDR3 consists of 13 residues. V was trimmed by 6 bases and J by 5 bases, leaving 12 bases between them. CDR3 sequence (DNA): TGTGCCAGTAGCCCATACCGGGGAGATACGCAGTATTTT. This codes for CASSPYRGDTQYF.

The chain carries TRBV13 and TRBJ2-1, with TRBD2 matching 13 bases. The CDR3 is 16 residues long. Germline values: CDR1 PRHDT, CDR2 FYEKMQ (reference sequence). V lost 5 bases to trimming and J lost 7 bases; unmatched junction nucleotides: 8. The CDR3 is CASSPRTSGGKNEQFF. CDR3 DNA: TGTGCCAGCAGCCCGAGGACTAGCGGGGGAAAGAATGAGCAGTTCTTC.

This clone turned up a few times. This rearrangement joins TRBV2 to TRBJ1-1; maybe TRBD1 (6 bases). The CDR3 has 15 residues. Trimming took off 0 bases at V and 1 base at J, with 9 bases between the two ends. Germline V CDR1 and CDR2: SNHLY, FYNNEI. This chain's CDR3 is CASSEARTANTEAFF. DNA of the CDR3: TGTGCCAGCAGTGAAGCCAGGACAGCGAACACTGAAGCTTTCTTT.

The chain employs TRBV15 and TRBJ2-5; D possibly corresponds to TRBD2 (6 bases). Trimming stripped 1 base from V and 2 bases from J, with 8 bases between. This CDR3 comprises 14 residues. Germline CDR1 reads LNHNV; CDR2 reads YYDKDF (reference sequence). As DNA, the CDR3 is TGTGCCACCAGCAGAGGGCGGGGACAAGAGACCCAGTACTTC. Its protein product is CATSRGRGQETQYF. The whole variable domain, filled in from reference TRBV15 and TRBJ2-5, reads DAMVIQNPRYQVTQFGKPVTLSCSQTLNHNVMYWYQQKSSQAPKLLFHYYDKDFNNEADTPDNFQSRRPNTSFCFLDIRSPGLGDTAMYLCATSRGRGQETQYFGPGTRLLVL.

As DNA, the CDR3 is TGTGCCAGCAGCCAACGGGACAGGACCTACGAGCAGTACTTC. Its translation: CASSQRDRTYEQYF. The chain has TRBV28 and TRBJ2-7; 8 nucleotides match TRBD1. Germline V gene lookup returns CDR1 MDHEN and CDR2 SYDVKM. Trimming removed 6 bases from V and 2 bases from J; junction bases left unmatched: 6. CDR3 length: 14 residues.

This clone came up a few times. The CDR3 DNA is TGTGCCAGCAGTGAATTGGAAGAATCAGGGGCTGGAAACACCATATATTTT. Its translation: CASSELEESGAGNTIYF. V is TRBV25-1 and J is TRBJ1-3; possible D gene TRBD1, 6 bases. This CDR3 contains 17 residues. V was cut by 1 base and J by 2 bases, with 15 bases left in between. Germline assignment: CDR1 MGHDK and CDR2 SYGVNS. The entire variable domain, with the rest obtained from reference TRBV25-1 and TRBJ1-3, is as follows: EADIYQTPRYLVIGTGKKITLECSQTMGHDKMYWYQQDPGMELHLIHYSYGVNSTEKGDLSSESTVSRIRTEHFPLTLESARPSHTSQYLCASSELEESGAGNTIYFGEGSWLTVV.

This clone was found a few times. CDR3 protein: CASSPWLGGGANEQFF. CDR3 nucleotides: TGTGCCAGCAGCCCCTGGTTGGGAGGCGGGGCCAATGAGCAGTTCTTC. This chain joins TRBV13 and TRBJ2-1; a weak D match, TRBD2 (6 bases). V was shortened by 5 bases and J by 6 bases, with 20 bases between the two germline ends. The CDR3 contains 16 residues. Germline CDR1 is PRHDT and CDR2 is FYEKMQ (reference sequence).

The chain couples TRBV14 to TRBJ1-5; no definite D call. This CDR3 contains 13 residues. Trimming removed 0 bases from V and 10 bases from J, with 10 bases in between. Germline V gene lookup returns CDR1 SGHDN and CDR2 FVKESK. The CDR3 DNA is TGTGCCAGCAGCCAAGATTGGGGAGGTCCCCAGCATTTT. It encodes CASSQDWGGPQHF.

The chain joins TRBV28 to TRBJ1-1; D is unresolved. The V end was cut by 3 bases, the J end by 7 bases, with 9 bases between. CDR3 length equals 12 residues. Germline CDR1 and CDR2: MDHEN and SYDVKM. This CDR3 is CASSFEMREAFF. The CDR3, as DNA: TGTGCCAGCAGTTTCGAGATGCGTGAAGCTTTCTTT.

The chain couples TRBV15 to TRBJ1-6; D unresolved. V shed 0 bases and J shed 9 bases, with 12 bases lying between them. This CDR3 is 15 amino acids long. Per the germline V gene, CDR1 is LNHNV and CDR2 is YYDKDF (reference sequence). CDR3: CATSRDLNPSSPLHF. DNA of the CDR3: TGTGCCACCAGCAGAGATCTCAATCCGAGTTCACCCCTCCACTTT.

The rearrangement links TRBV28 to TRBJ1-5, with D hard to call. V was cut by 6 bases and J by 8 bases, with 14 bases left in between. CDR1 MDHEN and CDR2 SYDVKM come from the germline V gene. CDR3 length: 13 residues. CDR3 sequence reads: CASRGRGFEPQHF. The CDR3 DNA follows: TGTGCCAGCAGGGGGAGAGGCTTCGAGCCCCAGCATTTT.

This chain connects TRBV9 to TRBJ2-3, with 9 bases aligning to TRBD2. This CDR3 region has 15 residues. Germline-derived CDR1 and CDR2 are SGDLS and YYNGEE. J was trimmed by 5 bases and V by 2 bases; bases with no gene match: 6. CDR3 in amino acids: CASSVFAGGQDTQYF. The CDR3 bases are TGTGCCAGCAGCGTGTTTGCGGGGGGGCAAGATACGCAGTATTTT.

In this sample, this clone turned up a few times. The rearrangement joins TRBV5-1 to TRBJ2-1, with 13 nucleotides matching TRBD2. The CDR3 is 15 residues long. Trimming cost V 3 bases and J 6 bases; bases outside gene matches: 3. Germline V gene sequence: CDR1 SGHRS, CDR2 YFSETQ. The CDR3 spells CASSSGLAGVNEQFF. As DNA, the CDR3 is TGCGCCAGCAGCTCTGGACTAGCGGGAGTCAATGAGCAGTTCTTC.

The table lists this clone with a count of one. The rearrangement links TRBV3-1 (or the pseudogene TRBV3-2) to TRBJ2-5; 7 bases match TRBD1. This CDR3 spans 14 amino acids. The germline gives CDR1 LGHDT, CDR2 YNNKEL (reference sequence). The junction had 7 bases not matched to a gene; V was cut back by 5 bases and J by 4 bases. The DNA of the CDR3 is TGTGCCAGCAGCTCCCGACAGGGCGGAGAGACCCAGTACTTC. Encoded protein: CASSSRQGGETQYF.

The gene calls are TRBV9 and TRBJ2-6; D is ambiguous. V shed 5 bases and J shed 3 bases, with 12 bases lying between them. CDR3 length: 15 residues. Germline V gene sequence: CDR1 SGDLS, CDR2 YYNGEE. CDR3: CASSGPVYGANVLTF. Here the CDR3 DNA reads TGTGCCAGCAGTGGCCCCGTTTATGGGGCCAACGTCCTGACTTTC.

V is TRBV7-2 and J is TRBJ1-1; tentatively, D is TRBD1 (6 bases). V lost 5 bases and J 0 bases, leaving 7 bases between the germline ends. CDR3 length: 13 amino acids. Germline V CDR1 and CDR2: SGHTA, FQGNSA. The CDR3 nucleotides are TGTGCCAGCAGCGGACAGCTGAACACTGAAGCTTTCTTT. This gives the protein CASSGQLNTEAFF.